This T cell receptor (beta chain) was recovered during a study of T-cell memory formation after mild COVID-19. Across the study: TCR clusters showed largely donor specificity. Notes on the study in general: Mainly CM and EM harbored the contracting CD4+ clones; mainly EMRA harbored the CD8+ ones. Memory sampled before infection contained some responding clones, suggesting cross-reactive memory joined.

Worth noting for this clonotype: The antigen is unknown.

V dropped 5 bases and J dropped 7 bases, with 14 bases sitting between them. Germline CDR1 and CDR2: MNHEY and SVGAGI. The CDR3 sequence is 13 residues long. cDNA libraries for TCR alpha and TCR beta, carrying sample barcodes and UMIs, came from 5'RACE with constant-segment primers. TCRdb passed the 5' RACE reads through MiXCR, listing each CDR3 protein once. This table has hundreds of thousands of distinct CDR3 sequences, roughly 15% appearing once. The chain has TRBV6-5 and TRBJ1-1; D not resolved. Source material: PBMCs or a T cell subset sorted from them (not recorded which). This receptor was identified in an adult woman who had mild COVID-19 (a few samples of this study predate the infection). Cell type and time point are not known. The CDR3 nucleotides are TGTGCCAGCAGTGTGGCCGAGTTTGGTGAAGCTTTCTTT. It yields the protein CASSVAEFGEAFF.